This T cell receptor beta chain originates from a study of molecular identifiers for immune sequencing clone quantification. Study-wide context: In replicates, RNA from roughly 21,000 or 96,000 naive CD8 cells was divided five ways and four parts were sequenced.

Previously described methods with listed TCR primers produced the bulk TCR libraries. TCRdb reprocessed the PCR reads with MiXCR, giving one entry per CDR3 protein. The table has 460,000 or so distinct CDR3 sequences, 25% seen once. The CDR3 is 15 amino acids. Looked up from germline, CDR1 is MDHEN and CDR2 is SYDVKM. With 3 bases removed from V and 5 bases from J, the gap between germline ends came to 14 bases. The sample was naive CD8+ T cells from blood, with Jurkat cell RNA spiked in. Subset described: FACS-sorted CD8+CD4-CCR7+CD45RA+ naive T cells. The clonotype was recovered from a human donor in good health. Some libraries in this study had Jurkat cell RNA spiked in. The chain has TRBV28 and TRBJ2-1, with D possibly matching TRBD2 (5 bases). CDR3: CASSFRGPAHNEQFF. The CDR3 DNA is TGTGCCAGCAGTTTTAGAGGGCCGGCCCACAATGAGCAGTTCTTC.